The 18 T cell receptor beta chains listed next were all sequenced from one sample in a study of cytomegalovirus exposure and HLA in healthy donors. PCR amplification relied on 60 Vbeta primers (plus 13 Jbeta primers). The assay was immunoSEQ multiplex PCR, and TCRdb's table has in-frame clones only and misses some. The sample's table shows 85,000 to 110,000 clones. The source material was PBMCs. The receptors stem from a man in his forties in good health and CMV-seronegative.

In DNA form, the CDR3 reads TGTGCCAGCAGTCACAGGGGGCTCGGGTACGAGCAGTACTTC. Its protein product is CASSHRGLGYEQYF. The gene calls are TRBV6-5 and TRBJ2-7, with 9 bases that match TRBD1. Germline V gene lookup returns CDR1 MNHEY and CDR2 SVGAGI. The ends lost 5 bases at V and 4 bases at J; junction bases unmatched: 6. The CDR3 consists of 14 residues.

J is TRBJ1-4 and V is TRBV10-3; 8 bases match TRBD1. The V and J ends lost 2 bases and 7 bases, in that order; junction bases with no gene match: 6. CDR1 is ENHRY, CDR2 SYGVKD, per germline. The CDR3 covers 15 residues. CDR3 nucleotides: TGTGCCATCAGTGAGCCTGACAGGGGATCTGAAAAACTGTTTTTT. The encoded protein is CAISEPDRGSEKLFF.

The CDR3 sequence: CASSMGRGPYEQYF. CDR3 nucleotides: TGTGCCAGTAGTATGGGCAGGGGTCCCTACGAGCAGTACTTC. This sequence joins TRBV19 and TRBJ2-7; the D gene is possibly TRBD1 (6 bases). The CDR3 runs to 14 residues. The germline V and J ends were trimmed by 3 bases and 2 bases, with 11 bases remaining between them. CDR1 is LNHDA, CDR2 SQIVND, per germline (reference sequence).

V gene TRBV5-6 combines with J gene TRBJ2-3; the match to TRBD2 covers 9 bases. CDR1 is SGHDT, CDR2 YYEEEE, per germline. V was clipped by 3 bases and J by 4 bases; unmatched bases: 3. The CDR3 contains 14 residues. The CDR3 sequence is CASSWERGADTQYF. In nucleotides, the CDR3 is TGTGCCAGCAGCTGGGAGCGGGGGGCAGATACGCAGTATTTT.

V gene TRBV6-5 combines with J gene TRBJ2-3; tentative D call: TRBD1 (5 bases). The CDR3 is 15 amino acids. With 5 bases removed from V and 1 base from J, the gap between germline ends came to 13 bases. From germline, CDR1 is MNHEY and CDR2 SVGAGI. The CDR3, as DNA: TGTGCCAGCAGTGCCACAGGCTACGGCACAGATACGCAGTATTTT. Protein sequence: CASSATGYGTDTQYF.

This chain joins TRBV6-1 and TRBJ1-1; D is undetermined. This CDR3 comprises 14 residues. Between the trimmed V and J ends, which lost 4 bases and 1 base, there was a span of 10 bases. The germline V gene encodes CDR1 MNHNS and CDR2 SASEGT. CDR3: CASSASWANTEAFF. CDR3 nucleotide sequence: TGTGCCAGCAGTGCCAGCTGGGCGAACACTGAAGCTTTCTTT.

The gene calls are TRBV10-3 and TRBJ1-6; TRBD1 aligns across 7 bases. V lost 7 bases to trimming and J lost 10 bases; unmatched junction nucleotides: 10. CDR1 is ENHRY, CDR2 SYGVKD, per germline. The CDR3 has 14 amino acids. Here the CDR3 reads CAINSGTEGSPLHF. In nucleotides, the CDR3 is TGTGCCATCAATTCCGGGACAGAAGGCTCACCCCTCCACTTT.

The chain is built from TRBV15 and TRBJ2-7; 9 nucleotides match TRBD2. The CDR3 runs to 16 residues. Germline V gene sequence: CDR1 LNHNV, CDR2 YYDKDF (reference sequence). V was pared by 0 bases and J by 3 bases, with 6 bases of the junction left unmatched. The CDR3 loop reads CATSRDTAGGLYEQYF. In nucleotides, the CDR3 is TGTGCCACCAGCAGAGATACAGCGGGGGGACTCTACGAGCAGTACTTC.

CDR3: CASSLARTSGGVDTQYF. The CDR3 region has the DNA TGTGCCAGCAGCTTGGCCCGGACTAGTGGAGGAGTAGATACGCAGTATTTT. The chain joins TRBV5-5 to TRBJ2-3; TRBD2 agrees at 7 bases. The CDR3 is 17 residues long. Germline V gives CDR1 SGHKS, CDR2 YYEKEE (reference sequence). V lost 0 bases, J lost 5 bases, and 12 bases stayed unmatched.

The rearrangement uses TRBV10-3 and TRBJ2-7; weak D call: TRBD2 (5 bases). Germline values: CDR1 ENHRY, CDR2 SYGVKD. This CDR3 is 15 amino acids long. The germline V and J ends were trimmed by 3 bases and 4 bases, with 16 bases remaining between them. The CDR3 is CAISDEGKLGYEQYF. CDR3 DNA sequence: TGTGCCATCAGTGATGAGGGAAAACTAGGGTACGAGCAGTACTTC.

This chain connects TRBV6-6 to TRBJ2-7; the match to TRBD1 covers 7 bases. Germline loops: CDR1 MNHNY, CDR2 SVGAGI (reference sequence). The CDR3 contains 12 residues. Trimming took 4 bases from V and 3 from J; bases not matched to a gene: 0. This CDR3 reads CASSWTGYEQYF. The CDR3 DNA is TGTGCCAGCAGTTGGACAGGCTACGAGCAGTACTTC.

The rearrangement uses TRBV2 and TRBJ2-7; D remains ambiguous. The CDR3 consists of 12 residues. The germline V and J ends were trimmed by 4 bases and 3 bases, with 7 bases remaining between them. Germline V gene lookup returns CDR1 SNHLY and CDR2 FYNNEI. For the CDR3, the DNA is TGTGCCAGCAGTGTCCCAGTCTACGAGCAGTACTTC. It encodes CASSVPVYEQYF.

This rearrangement joins TRBV11-2 to TRBJ1-1; 9 bases are shared with TRBD1. Germline loops: CDR1 SGHAT, CDR2 FQNNGV. CDR3 length equals 15 residues. V shed 3 bases and J 2 bases; nucleotides not matched to a gene: 4. The CDR3 DNA sequence: TGTGCCAGCAGCTTCGGGACAGGGTTTAACACTGAAGCTTTCTTT. This codes for CASSFGTGFNTEAFF. The entire variable domain, with the rest obtained from reference TRBV11-2 and TRBJ1-1, is as follows: EAGVAQSPRYKIIEKRQSVAFWCNPISGHATLYWYQQILGQGPKLLIQFQNNGVVDDSQLPKDRFSAERLKGVDSTLKIQPAKLEDSAVYLCASSFGTGFNTEAFFGQGTRLTVV.

This rearrangement joins TRBV28 to TRBJ2-3; D perhaps matches TRBD2 (6 bases). This CDR3 spans 15 amino acids. Germline V CDR1 and CDR2: MDHEN, SYDVKM. Trimming left V 6 bases short and J 0 bases short, with 13 bases between. The CDR3 protein is CASSSTGTSTDTQYF. The CDR3 DNA sequence: TGTGCCAGCAGCTCAACCGGGACTAGCACAGATACGCAGTATTTT.

The chain has TRBV5-1 and TRBJ1-1; 8 bases are shared with TRBD1. With V trimmed by 1 base and J by 5 bases, 4 bases remained unmatched. The CDR3 sequence is 14 residues long. Germline loops: CDR1 SGHRS, CDR2 YFSETQ. The CDR3 protein is CASSLQGARTEAFF. In DNA, the CDR3 is TGCGCCAGCAGCTTGCAGGGGGCGCGGACTGAAGCTTTCTTT.

The chain carries TRBV28 and TRBJ1-4; D not certain. Between the trimmed V and J ends, which lost 1 base and 6 bases, there was a span of 12 bases. Germline V gene sequence: CDR1 MDHEN, CDR2 SYDVKM. The CDR3 totals 15 residues. The CDR3, as DNA: TGTGCCAGCAGTTTATCTCTTTCAGAGGATGAAAAACTGTTTTTT. Encoded protein: CASSLSLSEDEKLFF.

V usage is TRBV11-2 and J usage is TRBJ1-4, with 8 bases matching TRBD1. CDR3 size: 15 residues. Germline V gene lookup returns CDR1 SGHAT and CDR2 FQNNGV. Losses at the gene ends were 3 bases for V and 6 bases for J; bases not matched to a gene: 6. DNA of the CDR3: TGTGCCAGCAGCTTTACGACAGGGGCGGATGAAAAACTGTTTTTT. This translates into CASSFTTGADEKLFF.

The chain recombines TRBV10-1 with TRBJ2-7; TRBD1 matches at 8 bases. The CDR3 runs 16 residues. Looked up from germline, CDR1 is WNHNN and CDR2 is SYGVQD (reference sequence). V was clipped by 0 bases and J by 6 bases; unmatched bases: 10. The CDR3 coding sequence is TGCGCCAGCAGTGAGTCGGGGACCAGGGGGCTCGGCGAGCAGTACTTC. Protein: CASSESGTRGLGEQYF.